The following is a T cell receptor (beta chain) sequence with its context. The antigen remains undetermined. The data are from a study of OX40 agonist ivuxolimab in advanced cancers. Overall study: Mean age approximately 66 years, range 23 to 79; around 80% male.

Using immunoSEQ multiplex PCR, the repertoire was profiled, and TCRdb retains in-frame clones only, with some absent. The data show some 33,000 clones, roughly 68% seen once. Germline V gene sequence: CDR1 MGHRA, CDR2 YSYEKL. J was trimmed by 5 bases and V by 4 bases; bases with no gene match: 7. There are 15 residues in the CDR3. Whole-study findings and limits: The mean number of expanded clones was higher in CD8+ T cells than in CD4+.

This chain uses TRBV4-1 with TRBJ1-2; 10 bases align to TRBD1. This specimen consisted of CD4+ or CD8+ T cells sorted from blood, obtained in a trial of the OX40 agonist ivuxolimab. This sequence was found in an adult with an advanced solid tumor such as melanoma, head and neck, liver or kidney cancer. The CDR3 bases are TGCGCCAGCAGCCTCGGGACAGGGGTTGGATATGGCTACACCTTC. It is translated as CASSLGTGVGYGYTF.